The table lists the clone carrying this T cell receptor beta chain with a count of one. The antigen is undetermined. The record originates from a study of T cell responses to AZD1222 COVID-19 vaccine. Regarding the study as a whole: All repertoire sampling was performed exclusively after the peak T cell response.

This CDR3 is 16 amino acids long. Germline CDR1 reads SGHTA; CDR2 reads FQGNSA. V dropped 0 bases and J dropped 5 bases, with 13 bases sitting between them. This table comes from immunoSEQ multiplex PCR, and its TCRdb copy is limited to in-frame clones, with some not included. This table holds about 140,000 clones, 90% found once. This sequence was found in an adult who received the AZD1222 COVID-19 vaccine. This chain joins TRBV7-2 and TRBJ1-4, with D unresolved. The starting material was peripheral blood, obtained 28 days after the second AZD1222 dose. The CDR3 bases are TGTGCCAGCAGCTTAGCTCCGCCGGGAGGGAATGAAAAACTGTTTTTT. This encodes CASSLAPPGGNEKLFF.